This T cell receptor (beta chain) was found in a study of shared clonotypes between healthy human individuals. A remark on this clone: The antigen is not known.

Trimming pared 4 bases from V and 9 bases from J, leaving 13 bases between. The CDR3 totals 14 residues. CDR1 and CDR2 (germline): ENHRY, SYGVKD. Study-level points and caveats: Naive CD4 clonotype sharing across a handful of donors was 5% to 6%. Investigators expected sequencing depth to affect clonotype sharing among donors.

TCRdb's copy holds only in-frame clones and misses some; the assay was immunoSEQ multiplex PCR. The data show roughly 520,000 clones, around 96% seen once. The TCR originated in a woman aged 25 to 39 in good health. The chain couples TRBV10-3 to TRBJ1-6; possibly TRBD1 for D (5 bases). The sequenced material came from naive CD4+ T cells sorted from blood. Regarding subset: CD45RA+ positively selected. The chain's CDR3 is CAISVTGASSPLHF. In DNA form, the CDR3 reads TGTGCCATCAGTGTTACAGGAGCTTCTTCACCCCTCCACTTT.